The clone carrying this T cell receptor beta chain was counted ten times or more. Via MiXCR, TCRdb re-called the 5' RACE reads, giving one row per CDR3 protein. Of 77,000 or so distinct CDR3 sequences in the sample, about 9.4% were seen once. Unsorted libraries were generated from 2 million PBMCs held at -80 degrees C. This entry is derived from a study of neurological immune-mediated disorders. The germline V gene has CDR1 SGHAT and CDR2 FQNNGV. With 5 bases removed from V and 5 bases from J, the gap between germline ends came to 15 bases. The CDR3 covers 14 residues. The chain links TRBV11-2 to TRBJ2-5; perhaps TRBD2 as D (5 bases). The source material was PBMCs. The clonotype was recovered from a man aged 50-60 years in good health. The DNA of the CDR3 is TGTGCCAGCAGCCCTCCGGGAAGAAGGGAGACCCAGTACTTC. The encoded protein is CASSPPGRRETQYF. The whole variable domain, remainder taken from reference TRBV11-2 and TRBJ2-5, is EAGVAQSPRYKIIEKRQSVAFWCNPISGHATLYWYQQILGQGPKLLIQFQNNGVVDDSQLPKDRFSAERLKGVDSTLKIQPAKLEDSAVYLCASSPPGRRETQYFGPGTRLLVL.